The rows below give T cell receptor beta chains drawn from one sample of a study of T-cell reconstitution after alpha-beta-depleted transplantation in children. MiXCR, applied by TCRdb to the PCR reads, yields one record per CDR3 protein. The repertoire includes some 590,000 distinct CDR3 sequences, 8% to 11% of them detected once, and about 4% sits in the top ten. This sample comprised PBMCs from the stem cell graft donor, obtained from the stem cell graft. Receptors were obtained from a human donor who donated a stem cell graft to a child with acute myeloid leukemia. CDR3s include the opening cysteine and the closing phenylalanine or tryptophan. The order of the fields is D gene, V gene, J gene, CDR3 protein. D genes are given only for firm matches.

TRBD2,TRBV7-8,TRBJ2-7,CASSLVGLAGLYEQYF
TRBD1,TRBV4-3,TRBJ2-1,CASSQDRTGYYNEQFF
-,TRBV29-1,TRBJ2-1,CSVEDPDNEQFF
-,TRBV5-1,TRBJ1-3,CASRDGSGNTIYF
-,TRBV20-1,TRBJ2-3,CCARDAASERTDTQYF
-,TRBV7-2,TRBJ2-5,CASSLGPGRETQYF
-,TRBV4-3,TRBJ1-4,CASSQDYGANEKLFF
TRBD2,TRBV29-1,TRBJ2-3,CSAVGGGGQDTQYF
-,TRBV20-1,TRBJ1-3,CSASLPLNRAGNTIYF
TRBD2,TRBV20-1,TRBJ2-7,CSAGTSGSAYEQYF
-,TRBV29-1,TRBJ2-4,CSAAGEGELAKNIQYF
TRBD2,TRBV10-3,TRBJ2-7,CAISDASGSDEQYF
-,TRBV21-1,TRBJ1-5,CASSEGPVAGKGQPQHF
TRBD1,TRBV12-3/TRBV12-4,TRBJ1-2,CASSLSWDSHYGYTF
TRBD2,TRBV5-6,TRBJ2-7,CASSLAVTSGISYEQYF
-,TRBV30,TRBJ1-2,CAWSPNPRQGYGYTF